This TCR beta chain was sequenced in a study of blood T cell repertoires in COVID-19. Authors' methods: Using reference gene primer amplification, nucleated cell counts were estimated. This table comes from immunoSEQ multiplex PCR, and its TCRdb copy is limited to in-frame clones, with some not included. That table gives V, J and clone size, and the DNA gave D and trimming. The table lists approximately 200,000 clones, roughly 86% of them singletons. Looked up from germline, CDR1 is MGHRA and CDR2 is YSYEKL. The CDR3 is 14 residues long. V was pared by 4 bases and J by 4 bases, with 13 bases between. All recovered Cohort 3 donors got two negative PCRs, got clearance, or saw symptom resolution.

This sequence was found in a woman aged 25 to 39 who had recovered from COVID-19. The chain recombines TRBV4-1 with TRBJ1-2, with D perhaps matching TRBD1 (6 bases). The specimen was PBMCs or T cells enriched from blood (not recorded which). CDR3 protein: CASSPGGGAYGYTF. DNA for the CDR3: TGCGCCAGCAGCCCGGGTGGGGGCGCCTATGGCTACACCTTC.